This T cell receptor beta chain derives from a study of T cell responses to AZD1222 COVID-19 vaccine. TCRdb's copy holds only in-frame clones and misses some; the assay was immunoSEQ multiplex PCR. The top ten clones hold less than 3% of a sample with around 180,000 clones, 80% to 90% of them seen once. Per germline, CDR1 MNHEY and CDR2 SMNVEV (reference sequence). V lost 2 bases and J lost 5; bases outside the gene matches: 16. The CDR3 contains 18 residues. This receptor was identified in an adult in good health. The chain recombines TRBV27 with TRBJ2-7, with 9 bases lining up with TRBD1. The material was peripheral blood, obtained on day 0 of MenACWY control vaccination. This CDR3 reads CASSLRGMDWDRANEQYF. In nucleotides, the CDR3 is TGTGCCAGCAGTTTAAGGGGGATGGATTGGGACAGGGCAAACGAGCAGTACTTC.